This T cell receptor beta chain was captured by sequencing in a study of shared clonotypes between healthy human individuals. V gave up 3 bases and J gave up 7 bases, with 15 bases separating them. This CDR3 is 15 amino acids long. The germline CDR1 and CDR2 sequences are WSHSY and SAAADI. Data came from immunoSEQ multiplex PCR; TCRdb stores just in-frame clones and leaves some out. The sample shows about 960,000 clones, over 60% of them seen only once. This clone appeared a single time. The authors divided CD4+ cells into CD45RA+ naive and CD45RA-negative memory subsets. The gene calls are TRBV10-2 and TRBJ2-2, with D possibly being TRBD1 (5 bases). Sequenced sample: memory CD4+ T cells sorted from blood. Subset in this sample: CD45RA-negative fraction. The receptor was derived from a man younger than 30 in good health. CDR3 DNA: TGCGCCAGCAGTGATATTCGGCAGGGCAACGGGGAGCTGTTTTTT. It encodes CASSDIRQGNGELFF.